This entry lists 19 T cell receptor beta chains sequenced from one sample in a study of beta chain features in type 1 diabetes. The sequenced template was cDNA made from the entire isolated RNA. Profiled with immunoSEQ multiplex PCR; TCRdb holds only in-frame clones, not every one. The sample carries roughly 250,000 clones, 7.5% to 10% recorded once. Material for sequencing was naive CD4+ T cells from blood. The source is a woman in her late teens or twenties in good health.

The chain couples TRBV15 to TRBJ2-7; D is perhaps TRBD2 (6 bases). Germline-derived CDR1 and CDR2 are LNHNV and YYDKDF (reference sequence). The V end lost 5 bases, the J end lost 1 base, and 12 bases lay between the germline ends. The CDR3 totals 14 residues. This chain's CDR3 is CATSLIGGSYEQYF. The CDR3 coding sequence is TGTGCCACCAGCCTAATTGGGGGGTCCTACGAGCAGTACTTC.

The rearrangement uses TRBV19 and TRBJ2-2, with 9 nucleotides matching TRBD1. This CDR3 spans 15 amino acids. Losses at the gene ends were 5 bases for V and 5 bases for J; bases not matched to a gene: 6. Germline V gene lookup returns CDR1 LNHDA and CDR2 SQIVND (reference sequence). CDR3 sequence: CASSLPGQGTGELFF. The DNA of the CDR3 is TGTGCCAGTAGTCTACCGGGACAGGGAACCGGGGAGCTGTTTTTT.

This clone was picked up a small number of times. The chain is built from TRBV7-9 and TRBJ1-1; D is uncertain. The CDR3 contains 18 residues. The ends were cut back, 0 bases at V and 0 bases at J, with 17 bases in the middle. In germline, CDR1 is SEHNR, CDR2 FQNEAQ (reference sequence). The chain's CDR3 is CASSLAPVGGSMNTEAFF. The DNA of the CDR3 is TGTGCCAGCAGCTTAGCGCCCGTCGGCGGCAGCATGAACACTGAAGCTTTCTTT.

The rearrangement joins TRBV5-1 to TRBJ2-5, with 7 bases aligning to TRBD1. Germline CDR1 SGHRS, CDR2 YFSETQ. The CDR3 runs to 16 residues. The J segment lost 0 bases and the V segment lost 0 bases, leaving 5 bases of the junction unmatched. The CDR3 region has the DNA TGCGCCAGCAGCTTGGCCGGGACAGTAAACCAAGAGACCCAGTACTTC. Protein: CASSLAGTVNQETQYF.

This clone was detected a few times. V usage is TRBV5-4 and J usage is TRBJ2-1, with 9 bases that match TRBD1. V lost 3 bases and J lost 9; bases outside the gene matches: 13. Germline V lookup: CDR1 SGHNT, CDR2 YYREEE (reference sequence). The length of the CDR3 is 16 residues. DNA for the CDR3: TGTGCCAGCAGCTGGGGGACAGGGAGAATCATAGGTGAGCAGTTCTTC. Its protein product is CASSWGTGRIIGEQFF.

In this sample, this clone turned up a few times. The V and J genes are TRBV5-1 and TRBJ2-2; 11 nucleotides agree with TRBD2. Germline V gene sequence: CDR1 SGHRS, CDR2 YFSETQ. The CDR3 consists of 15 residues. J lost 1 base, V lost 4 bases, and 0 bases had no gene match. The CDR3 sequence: CASSGTSGNTGELFF. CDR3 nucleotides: TGCGCCAGCAGCGGGACTAGCGGGAACACCGGGGAGCTGTTTTTT. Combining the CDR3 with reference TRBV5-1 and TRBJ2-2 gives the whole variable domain KAGVTQTPRYLIKTRGQQVTLSCSPISGHRSVSWYQQTPGQGLQFLFEYFSETQRNKGNFPGRFSGRQFSNSRSEMNVSTLELGDSALYLCASSGTSGNTGELFFGEGSRLTVL.

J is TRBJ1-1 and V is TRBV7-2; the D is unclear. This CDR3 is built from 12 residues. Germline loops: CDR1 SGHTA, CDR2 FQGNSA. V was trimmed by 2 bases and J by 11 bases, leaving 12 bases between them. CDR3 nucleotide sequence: TGTGCCAGCAGCTTATCCGGACTTGGCGCTTTCTTT. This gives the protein CASSLSGLGAFF. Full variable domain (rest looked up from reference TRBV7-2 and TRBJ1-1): GAGVSQSPSNKVTEKGKDVELRCDPISGHTALYWYRQSLGQGLEFLIYFQGNSAPDKSGLPSDRFSAERTGGSVSTLTIQRTQQEDSAVYLCASSLSGLGAFFGQGTRLTVV.

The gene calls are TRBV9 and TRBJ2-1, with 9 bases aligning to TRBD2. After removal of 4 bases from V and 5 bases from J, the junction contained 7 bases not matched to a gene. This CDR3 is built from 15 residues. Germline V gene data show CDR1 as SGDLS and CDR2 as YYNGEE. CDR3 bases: TGTGCCAGCAGCCCGAGCGGGGGGCCCGACAATGAGCAGTTCTTC. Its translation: CASSPSGGPDNEQFF.

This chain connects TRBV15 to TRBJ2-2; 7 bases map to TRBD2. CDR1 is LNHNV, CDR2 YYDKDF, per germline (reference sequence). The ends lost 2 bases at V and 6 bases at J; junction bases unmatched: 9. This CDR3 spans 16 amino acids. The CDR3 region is CATSRRSGGVAGELFF. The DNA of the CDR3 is TGTGCCACCAGCAGACGCTCGGGGGGAGTGGCCGGGGAGCTGTTTTTT.

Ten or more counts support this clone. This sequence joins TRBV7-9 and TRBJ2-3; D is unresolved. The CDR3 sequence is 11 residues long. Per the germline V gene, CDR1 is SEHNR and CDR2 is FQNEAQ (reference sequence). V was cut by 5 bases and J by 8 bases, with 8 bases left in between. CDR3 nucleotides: TGTGCCAGCAGCCCCTCCAGTACGCAGTATTTT. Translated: CASSPSSTQYF.

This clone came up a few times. The CDR3 coding sequence is TGTGCCAGCAGCGGCGGGACGTACAATGAGCAGTTCTTC. This encodes CASSGGTYNEQFF. This chain connects TRBV9 to TRBJ2-1; TRBD2 is a possible D gene (6 bases). V lost 3 bases, J lost 4 bases, and 8 bases lay in between. Looked up from germline, CDR1 is SGDLS and CDR2 is YYNGEE. The CDR3 runs 13 residues.

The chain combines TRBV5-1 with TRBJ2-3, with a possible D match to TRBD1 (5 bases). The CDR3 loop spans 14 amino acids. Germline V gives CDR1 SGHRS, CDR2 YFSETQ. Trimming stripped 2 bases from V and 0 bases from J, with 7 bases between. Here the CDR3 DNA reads TGCGCCAGCAGCTTACAGGTTAGCACAGATACGCAGTATTTT. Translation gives CASSLQVSTDTQYF.

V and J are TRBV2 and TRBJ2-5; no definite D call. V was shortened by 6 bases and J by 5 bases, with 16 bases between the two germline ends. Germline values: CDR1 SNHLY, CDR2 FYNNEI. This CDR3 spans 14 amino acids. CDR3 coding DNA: TGTGCCAGCAGGAATACGCATCCCGGGGAGACCCAGTACTTC. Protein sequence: CASRNTHPGETQYF.

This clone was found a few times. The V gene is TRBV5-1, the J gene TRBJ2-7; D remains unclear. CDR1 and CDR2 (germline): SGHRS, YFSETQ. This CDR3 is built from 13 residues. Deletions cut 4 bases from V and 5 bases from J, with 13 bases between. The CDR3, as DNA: TGCGCCAGCAGCCCCCTGACTCGGAACGAGCAGTACTTC. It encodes CASSPLTRNEQYF. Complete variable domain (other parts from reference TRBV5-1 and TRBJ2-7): KAGVTQTPRYLIKTRGQQVTLSCSPISGHRSVSWYQQTPGQGLQFLFEYFSETQRNKGNFPGRFSGRQFSNSRSEMNVSTLELGDSALYLCASSPLTRNEQYFGPGTRLTVT.

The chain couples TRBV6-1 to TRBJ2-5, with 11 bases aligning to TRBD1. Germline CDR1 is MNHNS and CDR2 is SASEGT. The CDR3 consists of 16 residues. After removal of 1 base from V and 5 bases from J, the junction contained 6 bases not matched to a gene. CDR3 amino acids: CASSEVMDRGRETQYF. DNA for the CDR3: TGTGCCAGCAGTGAAGTTATGGACAGGGGGCGTGAGACCCAGTACTTC.

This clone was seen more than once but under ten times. The CDR3 reads CSVGGRAVGETQYF. The CDR3, as DNA: TGCAGCGTAGGGGGGAGGGCGGTGGGAGAGACCCAGTACTTC. V gene TRBV29-1 combines with J gene TRBJ2-5, with TRBD2 as a possible D gene (7 bases). Germline V gives CDR1 SQVTM, CDR2 ANQGSEA. V shed 6 bases and J shed 4 bases, with 18 bases lying between them. CDR3 length: 14 amino acids. Filled out from reference TRBV29-1 and TRBJ2-5, the complete variable domain reads SAVISQKPSRDICQRGTSLTIQCQVDSQVTMMFWYRQQPGQSLTLIATANQGSEATYESGFVIDKFPISRPNLTFSTLTVSNMSPEDSSIYLCSVGGRAVGETQYFGPGTRLLVL.

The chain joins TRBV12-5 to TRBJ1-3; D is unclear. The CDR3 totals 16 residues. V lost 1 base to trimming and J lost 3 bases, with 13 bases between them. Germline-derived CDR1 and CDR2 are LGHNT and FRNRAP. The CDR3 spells CASGLDSLAFGNTIYF. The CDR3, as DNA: TGTGCTAGTGGTTTGGACAGCCTAGCATTTGGAAACACCATATATTTT.

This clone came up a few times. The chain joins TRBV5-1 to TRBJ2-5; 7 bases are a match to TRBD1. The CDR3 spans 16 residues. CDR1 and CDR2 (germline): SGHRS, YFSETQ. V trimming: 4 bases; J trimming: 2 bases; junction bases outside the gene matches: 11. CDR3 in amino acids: CASSETGAPVQETQYF. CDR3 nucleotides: TGCGCCAGCAGCGAAACAGGGGCGCCGGTGCAAGAGACCCAGTACTTC.

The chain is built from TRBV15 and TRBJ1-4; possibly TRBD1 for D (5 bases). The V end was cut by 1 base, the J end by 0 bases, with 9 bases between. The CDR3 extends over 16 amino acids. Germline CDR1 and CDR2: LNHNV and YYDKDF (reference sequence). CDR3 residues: CATSRGDSATNEKLFF. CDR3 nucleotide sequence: TGTGCCACCAGCAGAGGAGACAGTGCAACTAATGAAAAACTGTTTTTT.